This TCR beta chain was recorded in a study of blood T cell repertoires in COVID-19. Across the whole study: Researchers got acute and convalescent COVID-19 samples from the United States, Italy and Spain. In each case, the material was cDNA or gDNA derived from T cells, B-cell-depleted T cells, or PBMCs.

Per the authors' pipeline: Amplification of reference gene primers provided the estimated nucleated cell counts. Using immunoSEQ multiplex PCR, the repertoire was profiled, and TCRdb retains in-frame clones only, with some absent. V and J calls and clone size follow that table, whereas D and trimming were derived from the DNA. The sample carries about 160,000 clones, 75% to 85% recorded once. Participants' reported clinical history set cohort assignment. This CDR3 comprises 11 residues. Trimming shortened V by 5 bases and J by 5 bases, and 6 bases separated the two germline ends. CDR1 and CDR2 from the germline V gene are SNHLY and FYNNEI.

This receptor was obtained from an older woman who had recovered from COVID-19. Sequencing input: PBMCs or T cells enriched from blood (not recorded which). This sequence joins TRBV2 and TRBJ2-5; D not certain. The CDR3 loop is CASSLRETQYF. CDR3 DNA sequence: TGTGCCAGCAGTCTCCGGGAGACCCAGTACTTC.